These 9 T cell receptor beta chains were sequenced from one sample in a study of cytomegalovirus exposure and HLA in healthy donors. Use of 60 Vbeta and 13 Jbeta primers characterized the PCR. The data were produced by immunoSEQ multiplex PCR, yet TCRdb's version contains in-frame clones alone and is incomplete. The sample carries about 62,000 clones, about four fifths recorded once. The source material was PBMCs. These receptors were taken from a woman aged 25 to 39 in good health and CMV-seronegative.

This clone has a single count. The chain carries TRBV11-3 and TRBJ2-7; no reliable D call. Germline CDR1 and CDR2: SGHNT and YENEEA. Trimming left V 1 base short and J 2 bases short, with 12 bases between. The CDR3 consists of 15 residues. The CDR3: CASSLGAGDAYEQYF. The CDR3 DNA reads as TGTGCCAGCAGCTTAGGAGCAGGCGACGCCTACGAGCAGTACTTC.

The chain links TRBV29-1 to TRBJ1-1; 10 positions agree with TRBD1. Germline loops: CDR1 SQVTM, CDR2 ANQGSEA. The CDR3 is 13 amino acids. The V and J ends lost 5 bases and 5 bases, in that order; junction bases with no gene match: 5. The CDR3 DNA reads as TGCAGCGTTCCCGGACAGGGGGGGACTGAAGCTTTCTTT. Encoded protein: CSVPGQGGTEAFF.

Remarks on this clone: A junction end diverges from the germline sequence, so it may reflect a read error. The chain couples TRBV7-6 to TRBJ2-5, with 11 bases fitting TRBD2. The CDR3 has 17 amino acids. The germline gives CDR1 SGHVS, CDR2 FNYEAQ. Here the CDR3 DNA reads TGTGCCAGCAGCTTGCCCTGGACTAGCGGGTGGGAAGAGATCCAGTACTTC. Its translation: CASSLPWTSGWEEIQYF.

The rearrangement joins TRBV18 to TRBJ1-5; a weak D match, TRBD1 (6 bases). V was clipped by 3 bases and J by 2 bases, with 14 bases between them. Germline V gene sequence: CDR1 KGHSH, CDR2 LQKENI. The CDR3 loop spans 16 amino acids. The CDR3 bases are TGTGCCAGCTCACCCCAAATACAGGGTGGCAATCAGCCCCAGCATTTT. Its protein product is CASSPQIQGGNQPQHF.

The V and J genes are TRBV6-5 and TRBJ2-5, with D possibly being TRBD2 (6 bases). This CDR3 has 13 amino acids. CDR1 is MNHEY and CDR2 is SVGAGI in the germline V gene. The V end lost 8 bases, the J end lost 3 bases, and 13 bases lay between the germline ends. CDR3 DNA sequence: TGTGCCAGCGTCCGGGGGAGTGAAGAGACCCAGTACTTC. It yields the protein CASVRGSEETQYF.

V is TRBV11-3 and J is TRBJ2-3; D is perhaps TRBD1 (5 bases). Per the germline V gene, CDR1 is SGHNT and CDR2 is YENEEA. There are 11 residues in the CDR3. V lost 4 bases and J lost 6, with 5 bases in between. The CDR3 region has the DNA TGTGCCAGCAGCTCAGGGGATACGCAGTATTTT. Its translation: CASSSGDTQYF.

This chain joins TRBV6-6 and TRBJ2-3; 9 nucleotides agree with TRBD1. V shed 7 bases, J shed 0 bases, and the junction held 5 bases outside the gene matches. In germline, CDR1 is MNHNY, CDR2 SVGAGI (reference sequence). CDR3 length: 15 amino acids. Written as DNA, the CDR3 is TGTGCCAGCACCGAGACAGGGGGAAGCACAGATACGCAGTATTTT. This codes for CASTETGGSTDTQYF.

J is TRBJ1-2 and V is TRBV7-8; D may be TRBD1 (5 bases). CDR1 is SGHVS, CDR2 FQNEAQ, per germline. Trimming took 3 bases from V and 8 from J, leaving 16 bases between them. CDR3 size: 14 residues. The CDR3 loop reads CASSFASPGGGYTF. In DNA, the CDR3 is TGTGCCAGCAGCTTCGCCTCCCCCGGGGGAGGCTACACCTTC.

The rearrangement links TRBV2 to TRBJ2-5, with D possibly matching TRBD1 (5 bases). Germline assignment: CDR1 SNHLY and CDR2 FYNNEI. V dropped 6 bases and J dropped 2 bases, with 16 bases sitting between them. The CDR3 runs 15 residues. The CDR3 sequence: CASRVDYDRQETQYF. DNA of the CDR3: TGTGCCAGCAGAGTGGATTACGACAGACAAGAGACCCAGTACTTC.